These 13 T cell receptor beta chains were sequenced from one sample in a study of T cells after yellow fever vaccination. MiXCR, run by TCRdb on the 5' RACE reads, gives a single entry per CDR3 protein. The sample lists roughly 320,000 distinct CDR3 sequences, approximately 11% occurring once. The sample in question was CD4+ T cells sorted from PBMCs, obtained 45 days after the yellow fever booster vaccination. The receptors derive from a man aged 18 to 30 who received the YFV17D yellow fever vaccine.

This chain uses TRBV25-1 with TRBJ2-3, with 10 bases identical to TRBD1. CDR1 is MGHDK, CDR2 SYGVNS, per germline. CDR3 length: 15 amino acids. V dropped 6 bases and J dropped 4; count of bases not matched to a gene: 7. Here the CDR3 DNA reads TGTGCCAGCAGCGACCCAGGACAGGGGGCAGATACGCAGTATTTT. Translating gives CASSDPGQGADTQYF.

This clonotype was counted a single time. The J gene is TRBJ1-5, the V gene TRBV20-1; the D gene is possibly TRBD1 (5 bases). Germline V lookup: CDR1 DFQATT, CDR2 SNEGSKA (reference sequence). V lost 5 bases, J lost 7 bases, and 21 bases lay in between. The CDR3 has 15 residues. CDR3 protein: CSAQWQGSVEQPQHF. The DNA for the CDR3 is TGCAGTGCTCAGTGGCAGGGAAGCGTAGAGCAGCCCCAGCATTTT.

At least ten counts were recorded for this clonotype. The V call is TRBV10-3, the J call TRBJ2-5; 7 nucleotides agree with TRBD1. The CDR3 sequence is 13 residues long. Germline V CDR1 and CDR2: ENHRY, SYGVKD. V trimming: 10 bases; J trimming: 5 bases; junction bases outside the gene matches: 10. CDR3 region: CATAEGARETQYF. In nucleotides, the CDR3 is TGTGCCACAGCAGAGGGGGCCCGGGAGACCCAGTACTTC.

This clonotype was counted between two and nine times. V and J are TRBV7-2 and TRBJ1-1; D is unclear. CDR3 length equals 15 residues. CDR1 SGHTA and CDR2 FQGNSA come from the germline V gene. Deletions cut 1 base from V and 3 bases from J, with 12 bases between. The CDR3 region is CASSLGSSGDTEAFF. CDR3 nucleotide sequence: TGTGCCAGCAGCTTAGGCTCTTCTGGGGACACTGAAGCTTTCTTT.

At least ten counts were recorded for this clonotype. CDR3 DNA sequence: TGTGCCACCAGCTTACAGCGGGGGCCCTACAATGAGCAGTTCTTC. Protein product: CATSLQRGPYNEQFF. The J gene is TRBJ2-1, the V gene TRBV15, with TRBD2 matching 8 bases. With V trimmed by 5 bases and J by 2 bases, 5 bases remained unmatched. CDR1 is LNHNV, CDR2 YYDKDF, per germline (reference sequence). The CDR3 loop spans 15 amino acids. Together with reference TRBV15 and TRBJ2-1, the CDR3 gives the full variable domain: DAMVIQNPRYQVTQFGKPVTLSCSQTLNHNVMYWYQQKSSQAPKLLFHYYDKDFNNEADTPDNFQSRRPNTSFCFLDIRSPGLGDTAMYLCATSLQRGPYNEQFFGPGTRLTVL.

The rearrangement joins TRBV6-5 to TRBJ1-2; D remains unclear. Looked up from germline, CDR1 is MNHEY and CDR2 is SVGAGI. The V end lost 5 bases, the J end lost 2 bases, and 6 bases lay between the germline ends. CDR3 length equals 12 residues. CDR3 in DNA: TGTGCCAGCAGTGCGCAAAACTATGGCTACACCTTC. Its translation is CASSAQNYGYTF.

This clonotype is a singleton in its sample. The chain employs TRBV5-1 and TRBJ2-7; 8 nucleotides match TRBD2. V lost 3 bases, J lost 5 bases, and 10 bases stayed unmatched. CDR1 and CDR2 from the germline V gene are SGHRS and YFSETQ. The CDR3 sequence is 15 residues long. CDR3 nucleotides: TGCGCCAGCAGCTCCCGGGTCGCGGGGGGAAACGAGCAGTACTTC. Its translation is CASSSRVAGGNEQYF.

The chain is built from TRBV24-1 and TRBJ2-2, with D perhaps TRBD1 or TRBD2 (6 bases each). Trimming shortened V by 0 bases and J by 5 bases, and 12 bases separated the two germline ends. The CDR3 loop spans 16 amino acids. Germline CDR1 and CDR2: KGHDR and SFDVKD. This chain's CDR3 is CATSDLGGLRTGELFF. The CDR3 DNA sequence: TGTGCCACCAGTGATTTGGGGGGGCTGCGAACCGGGGAGCTGTTTTTT.

The rearrangement links TRBV6-5 to TRBJ2-7; TRBD2 is a possible D gene (5 bases). Germline V lookup: CDR1 MNHEY, CDR2 SVGAGI. This CDR3 comprises 13 residues. V gave up 4 bases and J gave up 6 bases, with 13 bases separating them. The CDR3 DNA follows: TGTGCCAGCAGTTTTGATCGGGGTTCCGAGCAGTACGTC. It yields the protein CASSFDRGSEQYV.

This clonotype was picked up a small number of times. This sequence joins TRBV12-3 or TRBV12-4 and TRBJ1-2, with D perhaps TRBD1 (5 bases). The V end was cut by 5 bases, the J end by 2 bases, with 15 bases between. This CDR3 has 15 amino acids. The CDR3 sequence: CASSDPFGGNYGYTF. Here the CDR3 DNA reads TGTGCCAGCAGTGACCCCTTCGGGGGGAACTATGGCTACACCTTC.

This clonotype was detected a few times. The CDR3 bases are TGTGCCAGCAGTCCACGAACCGGGACCGTGAATTCACCCCTCCACTTT. Its translation: CASSPRTGTVNSPLHF. This chain joins TRBV28 and TRBJ1-6, with D maybe TRBD1 (5 bases). CDR1 and CDR2 from the germline V gene are MDHEN and SYDVKM. This CDR3 has 16 residues. Between the trimmed V and J ends, which lost 5 bases and 7 bases, there was a span of 18 bases.

This chain uses TRBV6-2 or TRBV6-3 with TRBJ1-2, with 7 bases fitting TRBD1. The CDR3 has 13 amino acids. In germline, CDR1 is MNHEY, CDR2 SVGEGT. The J segment lost 0 bases and the V segment lost 8 bases, leaving 3 bases of the junction unmatched. DNA for the CDR3: TGTGCCAGCGGGACAGACACTAACTATGGCTACACCTTC. Its translation: CASGTDTNYGYTF.

This clonotype was seen at least ten times. This rearrangement joins TRBV5-4 to TRBJ2-6; D perhaps matches TRBD1 (5 bases). V lost 5 bases and J lost 1, with 7 bases in between. The CDR3 totals 14 residues. Per germline, CDR1 SGHNT and CDR2 YYREEE (reference sequence). CDR3 loop: CASSAGSGANVLTF. For the CDR3, the DNA is TGTGCCAGCAGTGCAGGGTCTGGGGCCAACGTCCTGACTTTC. Combining the CDR3 with reference TRBV5-4 and TRBJ2-6 gives the whole variable domain ETGVTQSPTHLIKTRGQQVTLRCSSQSGHNTVSWYQQALGQGPQFIFQYYREEENGRGNFPPRFSGLQFPNYSSELNVNALELDDSALYLCASSAGSGANVLTFGAGSRLTVL.